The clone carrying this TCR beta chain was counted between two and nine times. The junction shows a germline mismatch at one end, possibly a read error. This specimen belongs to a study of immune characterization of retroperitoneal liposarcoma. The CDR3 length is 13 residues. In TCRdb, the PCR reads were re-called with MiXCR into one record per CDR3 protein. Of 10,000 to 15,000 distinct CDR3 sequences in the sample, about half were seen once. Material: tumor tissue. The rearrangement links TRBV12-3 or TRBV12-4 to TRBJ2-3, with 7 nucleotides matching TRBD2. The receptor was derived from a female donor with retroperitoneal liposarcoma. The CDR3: CASSLGGWGEQYF. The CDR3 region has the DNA TGTGCCAGCAGCCTGGGGGGGTGGGGGGAGCAGTATTTC.